The 6 T cell receptor beta chains given below trace back to one sample, sequenced in a study of blood T cell repertoires in COVID-19. This table comes from immunoSEQ multiplex PCR, and its TCRdb copy is limited to in-frame clones, with some not included. This sample has approximately 100,000 clones, with approximately 80% found just once. Input material: peripheral blood. The receptors were sampled from a human donor in a cohort sampled during active COVID-19.

The V gene is TRBV7-2, the J gene TRBJ1-5; tentatively, D is TRBD1 (5 bases). Germline V lookup: CDR1 SGHTA, CDR2 FQGNSA. The CDR3 covers 14 residues. Trimming took 2 bases from V and 2 from J, leaving 7 bases between them. CDR3 residues: CASSLIQGNQPQHF. CDR3 coding DNA: TGTGCCAGCAGCTTAATACAGGGCAATCAGCCCCAGCATTTT.

The chain couples TRBV30 to TRBJ2-1; D remains unclear. V lost 5 bases and J 4 bases, leaving 12 bases between the germline ends. The CDR3 spans 13 residues. From germline, CDR1 is GTSNPN and CDR2 SVGIG (reference sequence). The CDR3 here is CAWDNTGYNEQFF. In DNA form, the CDR3 reads TGTGCCTGGGATAATACCGGTTACAATGAGCAGTTCTTC.

This sequence joins TRBV27 and TRBJ2-7; 7 bases align to TRBD1. V shed 5 bases, J shed 1 base, and the junction held 14 bases outside the gene matches. Germline assignment: CDR1 MNHEY and CDR2 SMNVEV (reference sequence). The CDR3 spans 17 residues. Here the CDR3 reads CASSTSPPGQWSYEQYF. CDR3 in DNA: TGTGCCAGCAGTACGTCACCCCCGGGACAGTGGTCCTACGAGCAGTACTTC.

This clone was seen only once. The V and J genes are TRBV27 and TRBJ2-5, with 14 bases lining up with TRBD2. Losses at the gene ends were 5 bases for V and 5 bases for J; bases not matched to a gene: 7. Germline V lookup: CDR1 MNHEY, CDR2 SMNVEV (reference sequence). This CDR3 spans 16 amino acids. CDR3 DNA sequence: TGTGCCAGCAGTCCCGGACTAGCGGGGGGTCTTGAGACCCAGTACTTC. It encodes CASSPGLAGGLETQYF.

The chain uses TRBV4-1 and TRBJ2-3; 14 positions agree with TRBD2. Germline trimming cut 0 bases from V and 8 bases from J; bases unmatched to any gene: 7. The CDR3 is made up of 17 amino acids. Germline CDR1 is MGHRA and CDR2 is YSYEKL. The CDR3, as DNA: TGCGCCAGCAGCCAAGACAGGACTAGCGGGGGGCAGGGTACGCAGTATTTT. It codes for CASSQDRTSGGQGTQYF.

The V call is TRBV5-1, the J call TRBJ1-6; TRBD1 matches 9 bases. In germline, CDR1 is SGHRS, CDR2 YFSETQ. The J segment lost 8 bases and the V segment lost 0 bases, leaving 3 bases of the junction unmatched. The CDR3 covers 15 residues. The CDR3 here is CASSLGGQGDSPLHF. The CDR3 coding sequence is TGCGCCAGCAGCTTGGGGGGACAGGGTGATTCACCCCTCCACTTT. Complete variable domain (other parts from reference TRBV5-1 and TRBJ1-6): KAGVTQTPRYLIKTRGQQVTLSCSPISGHRSVSWYQQTPGQGLQFLFEYFSETQRNKGNFPGRFSGRQFSNSRSEMNVSTLELGDSALYLCASSLGGQGDSPLHFGNGTRLTVT.